Following are 27 T cell receptor beta chains from one sample sequenced in a study of shared clonotypes between healthy human individuals. Only in-frame clones appear in the TCRdb table, and some are missing; sequencing was by immunoSEQ multiplex PCR. The sample consists of about 1,800,000 clones, around 96% of them appearing once. Only CD45RO-negative cells positively selected for CCR7 counted as naive CD8 cells, so terminally differentiated effector memory CD45RA+ cells were excluded. The sequenced material came from naive CD8+ T cells sorted from blood. The receptors stem from a man in his late teens or twenties in good health.

V and J are TRBV28 and TRBJ2-2; D is ambiguous. The CDR3 is 12 residues long. Germline loops: CDR1 MDHEN, CDR2 SYDVKM. V was trimmed by 2 bases and J by 5 bases, leaving 3 bases between them. The CDR3 reads CASSLVTGELFF. CDR3 DNA sequence: TGTGCCAGCAGTTTAGTTACCGGGGAGCTGTTTTTT.

The chain couples TRBV19 to TRBJ2-2, with D unresolved. From germline, CDR1 is LNHDA and CDR2 SQIVND (reference sequence). Trimming took off 2 bases at V and 5 bases at J, with 6 bases between the two ends. There are 13 residues in the CDR3. The chain's CDR3 is CASSISWTGELFF. For the CDR3, the DNA is TGTGCCAGTAGTATATCTTGGACCGGGGAGCTGTTTTTT. The variable domain in full, completed from reference TRBV19 and TRBJ2-2, reads DGGITQSPKYLFRKEGQNVTLSCEQNLNHDAMYWYRQDPGQGLRLIYYSQIVNDFQKGDIAEGYSVSREKKESFPLTVTSAQKNPTAFYLCASSISWTGELFFGEGSRLTVL.

The rearrangement uses TRBV7-9 and TRBJ2-3; D possibly corresponds to TRBD1 (5 bases). The CDR3 spans 13 residues. Between the trimmed V and J ends, which lost 11 bases and 4 bases, there was a span of 16 bases. The germline gives CDR1 SEHNR, CDR2 FQNEAQ (reference sequence). CDR3 sequence: CAGIRGSSDTQYF. The CDR3 region has the DNA TGTGCCGGGATAAGGGGATCGTCAGATACGCAGTATTTT.

J is TRBJ1-1 and V is TRBV6-5, with D unresolved. This CDR3 has 13 amino acids. Trimming left V 2 bases short and J 4 bases short, with 8 bases between. Per germline, CDR1 MNHEY and CDR2 SVGAGI. The CDR3 DNA sequence: TGTGCCAGCAGTTACACAGCGGGCACTGAAGCTTTCTTT. Residues: CASSYTAGTEAFF.

About this clone itself: Distinct nucleotide sequences in the sample also encode this CDR3. The V and J genes are TRBV9 and TRBJ2-5, with TRBD1 matching 9 bases. The trim removed 0 bases at V and 5 bases at J, leaving 2 bases unmatched. CDR1 SGDLS and CDR2 YYNGEE come from the germline V gene. The CDR3 extends over 14 amino acids. For the CDR3, the DNA is TGTGCCAGCAGCGTAGCCGGGACAGGGGAGACCCAGTACTTC. The encoded protein is CASSVAGTGETQYF.

The DNA of the CDR3 is TGTGCCAGCGGTCTCGCGGAAAAACTGTTTTTT. This translates into CASGLAEKLFF. The chain uses TRBV27 and TRBJ1-4; D is uncertain. This CDR3 is 11 amino acids long. Trimming stripped 8 bases from V and 8 bases from J, with 9 bases between. Per germline, CDR1 MNHEY and CDR2 SMNVEV (reference sequence).

V gene TRBV6-5 combines with J gene TRBJ1-2; no reliable D call. Trimming pared 0 bases from V and 7 bases from J, leaving 6 bases between. In germline, CDR1 is MNHEY, CDR2 SVGAGI. The CDR3 is 12 residues long. The CDR3 reads CASSYSGAGYTF. The CDR3 DNA is TGTGCCAGCAGTTACTCCGGCGCTGGCTACACCTTC.

Notes on this clone: Additional DNA sequences in this sample encode the identical CDR3. The chain combines TRBV18 with TRBJ2-1; D possibly corresponds to TRBD2 (6 bases). CDR1 is KGHSH, CDR2 LQKENI, per germline. The CDR3 runs 13 residues. V shed 3 bases and J shed 4 bases, with 7 bases lying between them. The chain's CDR3 is CASSPEGYNEQFF. CDR3 DNA sequence: TGTGCCAGCTCACCGGAGGGGTACAATGAGCAGTTCTTC.

The DNA of the CDR3 is TGTGCCAGCAGCTTGGACAGGCAGAATGAAAAACTGTTTTTT. Its protein is CASSLDRQNEKLFF. The chain recombines TRBV5-4 with TRBJ1-4, with D maybe TRBD1 (5 bases). Deletions cut 0 bases from V and 5 bases from J, with 8 bases between. CDR3 length: 14 amino acids. The V gene's germline CDR1 is SGHNT and CDR2 YYREEE (reference sequence).

This chain joins TRBV27 and TRBJ2-7; 10 bases line up with TRBD2. CDR3 length: 14 residues. Germline CDR1 and CDR2: MNHEY and SMNVEV (reference sequence). The V gene end was trimmed by 3 bases and the J gene end by 7 bases; junction bases not matched to a gene: 6. The CDR3 DNA follows: TGTGCCAGCAGTTTCAGGCTAGCGGGAGAAGAGCAGTACTTC. It encodes CASSFRLAGEEQYF.

The rearrangement links TRBV19 to TRBJ1-1, with a tentative D call TRBD1 (5 bases). Trimming cost V 3 bases and J 1 base, with 9 bases left between them. Germline V gives CDR1 LNHDA, CDR2 SQIVND (reference sequence). The CDR3 is made up of 14 amino acids. The CDR3 DNA reads as TGTGCCAGTAGTATGGGGGGAGAGAACACTGAAGCTTTCTTT. This sequence encodes CASSMGGENTEAFF.

This clone was recorded only once. This rearrangement joins TRBV27 to TRBJ1-1; D is perhaps TRBD1 (6 bases). V lost 10 bases, J lost 4 bases, and 22 bases lay in between. This CDR3 spans 15 amino acids. Germline CDR1 and CDR2: MNHEY and SMNVEV (reference sequence). The CDR3 reads CATKGPGALVTEAFF. Here the CDR3 DNA reads TGTGCCACTAAAGGCCCGGGGGCTCTGGTCACTGAAGCTTTCTTT.

Note on this clone: Germline and junction disagree at one end, which may indicate a read error. J is TRBJ2-5 and V is TRBV6-6, with D possibly TRBD2 on 6 matching bases. This CDR3 is built from 16 residues. CDR1 and CDR2 (germline): MNHNY, SVGAGI (reference sequence). CDR3: CAGSYSGDNIQETQYF. Written as DNA, the CDR3 is TGTGCCGGCAGTTACTCGGGGGATAACATTCAAGAGACCCAGTACTTC.

The chain joins TRBV27 to TRBJ2-5, with 7 bases matching TRBD2. The CDR3 is made up of 16 amino acids. The germline V gene has CDR1 MNHEY and CDR2 SMNVEV (reference sequence). The V and J ends lost 6 bases and 2 bases, in that order; junction bases with no gene match: 12. CDR3 coding DNA: TGTGCCAGCAGCTCCGTTCCCCCGGGAGGTCAAGAGACCCAGTACTTC. Translation: CASSSVPPGGQETQYF.

The chain carries TRBV7-9 and TRBJ1-1, with D maybe TRBD1 (5 bases). Germline CDR1 reads SEHNR; CDR2 reads FQNEAQ (reference sequence). The germline V and J ends were trimmed by 1 base and 8 bases, with 11 bases remaining between them. The CDR3 is 13 amino acids. The CDR3 coding sequence is TGTGCCAGCAGCTTAGGGGGGACTTCAGAAGCTTTCTTT. Translation gives CASSLGGTSEAFF.

This chain uses TRBV6-5 with TRBJ2-7, with a weak D call TRBD1 (5 bases). V lost 0 bases to trimming and J lost 5 bases, with 14 bases between them. Germline V gene sequence: CDR1 MNHEY, CDR2 SVGAGI. This CDR3 region has 15 residues. The CDR3 spells CASSYSGQGKDEQYF. For the CDR3, the DNA is TGTGCCAGCAGTTACTCTGGGCAGGGTAAAGACGAGCAGTACTTC.

The chain carries TRBV5-5 and TRBJ2-7; the D is unclear. Trimming left V 6 bases short and J 2 bases short, with 18 bases between. CDR3 length: 15 amino acids. The V gene's germline CDR1 is SGHKS and CDR2 YYEKEE (reference sequence). This CDR3 is CASTFLVGLAYEQYF. CDR3 bases: TGTGCCAGCACCTTCTTGGTAGGGTTGGCCTACGAGCAGTACTTC.

Here the CDR3 reads CSARANQPQHF. CDR3 bases: TGCAGTGCCCGGGCCAATCAGCCCCAGCATTTT. V is TRBV20-1 and J is TRBJ1-5; D gene ambiguous. This CDR3 spans 11 amino acids. V was shortened by 6 bases and J by 3 bases, with 6 bases between the two germline ends. CDR1 is DFQATT, CDR2 SNEGSKA, per germline (reference sequence).

V gene TRBV4-1 combines with J gene TRBJ1-1, with D unresolved. Germline lookup yields CDR1 MGHRA and CDR2 YSYEKL. Trimming left V 3 bases short and J 8 bases short, with 10 bases between. There are 12 residues in the CDR3. CDR3 loop: CASSHYLGEAFF. The CDR3, as DNA: TGCGCCAGCAGCCATTATTTGGGGGAAGCTTTCTTT.

About this clone itself: This sample includes further DNA sequences coding for the same CDR3. The chain is built from TRBV6-5 and TRBJ1-2; D is unclear. V was cut by 0 bases and J by 3 bases, with 8 bases left in between. Germline CDR1 reads MNHEY; CDR2 reads SVGAGI. The CDR3 runs to 14 residues. The CDR3 bases are TGTGCCAGCAGTTACTCAGAAGGCCACTATGGCTACACCTTC. It is translated as CASSYSEGHYGYTF.

Remarks on this clone: Additional DNA sequences in this sample encode the identical CDR3. The chain has TRBV4-1 and TRBJ1-2; D is perhaps TRBD1 (5 bases). This CDR3 contains 14 residues. V dropped 1 base and J dropped 3 bases, with 9 bases sitting between them. Germline values: CDR1 MGHRA, CDR2 YSYEKL. This CDR3 is CASSQVGGDYGYTF. CDR3 DNA: TGCGCCAGCAGCCAAGTGGGGGGAGACTATGGCTACACCTTC.

The chain is built from TRBV6-1 and TRBJ1-2; no firm D call. The germline gives CDR1 MNHNS, CDR2 SASEGT. Between the trimmed V and J ends, which lost 7 bases and 2 bases, there was a span of 8 bases. CDR3 size: 12 residues. As DNA, the CDR3 is TGTGCCAGCAATCAGAAGAACTATGGCTACACCTTC. This translates into CASNQKNYGYTF.

The CDR3 DNA sequence: TGTGCCTGGTCCGTTATCGGACAGGGGCCGTACGAGCAGTACTTC. Translating gives CAWSVIGQGPYEQYF. This sequence joins TRBV30 and TRBJ2-7, with 9 bases fitting TRBD1. The CDR3 spans 15 residues. The V segment lost 5 bases and the J segment 4 bases; nucleotides outside the gene matches: 12. Germline lookup yields CDR1 GTSNPN and CDR2 SVGIG (reference sequence).

This clone was counted a few times. V is TRBV10-1 and J is TRBJ1-6; TRBD1 matches at 7 bases. Trimming cost V 7 bases and J 2 bases; bases outside gene matches: 5. The CDR3 spans 15 residues. Germline CDR1 WNHNN, CDR2 SYGVQD (reference sequence). In nucleotides, the CDR3 is TGCGCCAGCATTCTGGACAGGACCTATAATTCACCCCTCCACTTT. It is translated as CASILDRTYNSPLHF.

This sequence joins TRBV15 and TRBJ1-2, with 7 bases fitting TRBD1. Germline loops: CDR1 LNHNV, CDR2 YYDKDF (reference sequence). V was pared by 5 bases and J by 7 bases, with 13 bases of the junction left unmatched. This CDR3 is 15 amino acids long. In DNA form, the CDR3 reads TGTGCCACCAGCGGAACCCTTACAGGGGAGGGTGGCTACACCTTC. Its protein product is CATSGTLTGEGGYTF.

This sequence joins TRBV10-2 and TRBJ2-7; TRBD2 might be the D (6 bases). In germline, CDR1 is WSHSY, CDR2 SAAADI. This CDR3 comprises 16 residues. V was pared by 0 bases and J by 5 bases, with 17 bases between. The CDR3 sequence: CASSESGGMLRNEQYF. The CDR3, as DNA: TGCGCCAGCAGTGAGTCGGGCGGGATGTTAAGAAACGAGCAGTACTTC.

The V gene is TRBV5-1, the J gene TRBJ1-1; 8 bases agree with TRBD1. CDR1 SGHRS and CDR2 YFSETQ come from the germline V gene. After removal of 3 bases from V and 10 bases from J, the junction contained 17 bases not matched to a gene. This CDR3 is 16 amino acids long. The CDR3 sequence: CASSYLTDRAHEGAFF. The CDR3 DNA follows: TGCGCCAGCAGCTACCTCACGGACAGGGCTCATGAGGGAGCTTTCTTT.